These 8 T cell receptor beta chains were all obtained from the same sample, sequenced in a study of T cells in Graves' hyperthyroidism and ophthalmopathy (dated by TCRdb to the late 2010s). The library was obtained by multiplex PCR. Sequencing took place on an Illumina HiSeq 2000. Amplification of TCR beta CDR3 regions was carried out from RNA transcripts. The first round of RT-PCR for the TCR CDR3 was performed with the HTBI primer set and the Qiagen OneStep RT-PCR kit. TCRdb reprocessed the public reads (quality trimming at Q25 with fastp, clone calling with MiXCR) and kept in-frame beta chains. Rows are unified per CDR3 protein, each entry keeping the most common DNA and genes. For this sample the table gives some 300,000 distinct CDR3 sequences, of which roughly 13% were detected only once. The top ten clones comprise 6.5% to 10% of the sample. Sequenced sample: blood. The receptors were gathered from a woman aged 30 to 39 with Graves' hyperthyroidism that later progressed to Graves' ophthalmopathy.

This clonotype turned up a few times. The J gene is TRBJ2-4, the V gene TRBV20-1, with D possibly TRBD2 on 6 matching bases. The CDR3 covers 17 residues. Trimming shortened V by 6 bases and J by 0 bases, and 21 bases separated the two germline ends. Germline V gene sequence: CDR1 DFQATT, CDR2 SNEGSKA (reference sequence). The CDR3 DNA reads as TGCAGTGCCCCTCTCAAGGCCGGGGGACTAGCCAAAAACATTCAGTACTTC. This codes for CSAPLKAGGLAKNIQYF.

This clonotype was counted ten times or more. The rearrangement links TRBV2 to TRBJ2-2; D is ambiguous. Trimming removed 6 bases from V and 7 bases from J, with 9 bases in between. This CDR3 is built from 12 residues. CDR1 and CDR2 (germline): SNHLY, FYNNEI. Written as DNA, the CDR3 is TGTGCCAGCAGGGCTTCGGGCGGGGAGCTGTTTTTT. The encoded protein is CASRASGGELFF.

This clonotype has ten or more counts. The chain couples TRBV4-2 to TRBJ1-5, with D maybe TRBD1 (5 bases). The germline V gene has CDR1 LGHNA and CDR2 YNFKEQ. The V end lost 4 bases, the J end lost 4 bases, and 20 bases lay between the germline ends. CDR3 length: 17 residues. The CDR3 DNA sequence: TGTGCCAGCAGCCCCTACCTGGACACCACATCAAATCAGCCCCAGCATTTT. Its translation is CASSPYLDTTSNQPQHF.

The gene calls are TRBV28 and TRBJ2-3; 11 nucleotides line up with TRBD2. CDR1 and CDR2 (germline): MDHEN, SYDVKM. The CDR3 has 17 residues. The V segment lost 4 bases and the J segment 1 base; nucleotides outside the gene matches: 7. CDR3 amino acids: CASSSPQGLAGTDTQYF. CDR3 bases: TGTGCCAGCAGTTCCCCCCAGGGACTAGCGGGCACAGATACGCAGTATTTT.

Ten or more counts support this clonotype. Written as DNA, the CDR3 is TGTGCCTGGAGTGTTGGGGGAACCTACGAGCAGTACTTC. Amino acid sequence: CAWSVGGTYEQYF. This rearrangement joins TRBV30 to TRBJ2-7; D is possibly TRBD1 or TRBD2 (5 bases each). This CDR3 comprises 13 residues. V was pared by 0 bases and J by 2 bases, with 8 bases between. Per germline, CDR1 GTSNPN and CDR2 SVGIG (reference sequence). Based on the CDR3 plus reference TRBV30 and TRBJ2-7, the full variable domain is SQTIHQWPATLVQPVGSPLSLECTVEGTSNPNLYWYRQAAGRGLQLLFYSVGIGQISSEVPQNLSASRPQDRQFILSSKKLLLSDSGFYLCAWSVGGTYEQYFGPGTRLTVT.

In its sample, this clonotype was seen many times. The gene calls are TRBV28 and TRBJ1-5, with D perhaps TRBD1 (5 bases). The CDR3 spans 15 residues. Germline V gene sequence: CDR1 MDHEN, CDR2 SYDVKM. Trimming took off 3 bases at V and 2 bases at J, with 11 bases between the two ends. CDR3 protein: CASSFDRGGNQPQHF. In nucleotides, the CDR3 is TGTGCCAGCAGTTTCGACAGAGGGGGCAATCAGCCCCAGCATTTT.

The V call is TRBV28, the J call TRBJ1-6, with D tentatively TRBD1 (5 bases). V shed 5 bases and J shed 13 bases, with 18 bases lying between them. CDR3 length: 14 amino acids. Germline values: CDR1 MDHEN, CDR2 SYDVKM. The CDR3 is CASSLGTLLRPLHF. CDR3 DNA sequence: TGTGCCAGCAGTCTAGGGACTTTGCTAAGGCCCCTCCACTTT. The whole variable domain, filled in from reference TRBV28 and TRBJ1-6, reads DVKVTQSSRYLVKRTGEKVFLECVQDMDHENMFWYRQDPGLGLRLIYFSYDVKMKEKGDIPEGYSVSREKKERFSLILESASTNQTSMYLCASSLGTLLRPLHFGNGTRLTVT.

V gene TRBV19 combines with J gene TRBJ2-2; D remains unclear. This CDR3 contains 13 residues. Germline CDR1 and CDR2: LNHDA and SQIVND (reference sequence). The germline V and J ends were trimmed by 2 bases and 4 bases, with 5 bases remaining between them. The CDR3 nucleotides read TGTGCCAGTAGTATATGGGGCACCGGGGAGCTGTTTTTT. Encoded protein: CASSIWGTGELFF.